This TCR beta chain was sequenced for a study of siplizumab effects on memory and regulatory T cells. For every sample, 95,000 to 100,000 TCR templates were assayed. Repertoires were generated with immunoSEQ multiplex PCR, while TCRdb's copy carries only in-frame clones and drops some. The table lists roughly 50,000 clones, about 97% of them singletons. On this clone: The antigen is not known.

Germline-derived CDR1 and CDR2 are MDHEN and SYDVKM. This CDR3 is 14 amino acids long. V lost 4 bases, J lost 4 bases, and 3 bases stayed unmatched. Broader study findings: Naive T cells, seemingly more diverse than memory cells, seemed major alloresponse contributors.

The receptor was derived from a human donor in good health. Material for sequencing was naive CD4+ T cells sorted from blood. The chain is built from TRBV28 and TRBJ2-2; TRBD2 aligns across 7 bases. The CDR3 protein is CASSSAGRTGELFF. DNA of the CDR3: TGTGCCAGCAGTTCAGCGGGGCGCACCGGGGAGCTGTTTTTT.